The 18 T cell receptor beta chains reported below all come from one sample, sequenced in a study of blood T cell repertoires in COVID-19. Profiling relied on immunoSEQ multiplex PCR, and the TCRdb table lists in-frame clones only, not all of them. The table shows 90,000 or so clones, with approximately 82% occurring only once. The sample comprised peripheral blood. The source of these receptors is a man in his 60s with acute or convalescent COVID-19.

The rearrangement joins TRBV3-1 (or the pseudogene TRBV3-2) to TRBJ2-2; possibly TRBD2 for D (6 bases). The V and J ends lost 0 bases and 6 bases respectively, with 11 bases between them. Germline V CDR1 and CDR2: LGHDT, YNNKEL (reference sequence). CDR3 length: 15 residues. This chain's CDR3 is CASSQEAGTPGELFF. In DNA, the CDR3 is TGTGCCAGCAGCCAAGAAGCCGGGACTCCCGGGGAGCTGTTTTTT.

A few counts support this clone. DNA for the CDR3: TGTGCCAGCAGTGATCGTGGGGGCAGGGTAGATGGCTACACCTTC. It encodes CASSDRGGRVDGYTF. The gene calls are TRBV28 and TRBJ1-2; the D gene is possibly TRBD1 (6 bases). CDR3 length: 15 residues. Trimming stripped 5 bases from V and 6 bases from J, with 19 bases between. Germline V gene sequence: CDR1 MDHEN, CDR2 SYDVKM.

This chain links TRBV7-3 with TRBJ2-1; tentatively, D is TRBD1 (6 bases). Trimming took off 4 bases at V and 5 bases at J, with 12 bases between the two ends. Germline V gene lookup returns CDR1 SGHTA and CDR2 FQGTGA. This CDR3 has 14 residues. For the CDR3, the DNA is TGTGCCAGCAGCTCGATGGACAGTAACAATGAGCAGTTCTTC. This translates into CASSSMDSNNEQFF. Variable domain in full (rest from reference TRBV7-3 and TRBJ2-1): GAGVSQTPSNKVTEKGKYVELRCDPISGHTALYWYRQSLGQGPEFLIYFQGTGAADDSGLPNDRFFAVRPEGSVSTLKIQRTERGDSAVYLCASSSMDSNNEQFFGPGTRLTVL.

DNA for the CDR3: TGCAGTGCTAGTCTTCGGGGGGACCGCGACGAGCAGTACTTC. Protein sequence: CSASLRGDRDEQYF. The chain recombines TRBV20-1 with TRBJ2-7; 7 bases are a match to TRBD2. The CDR3 consists of 14 residues. V was clipped by 3 bases and J by 5 bases; unmatched bases: 10. Germline loops: CDR1 DFQATT, CDR2 SNEGSKA (reference sequence).

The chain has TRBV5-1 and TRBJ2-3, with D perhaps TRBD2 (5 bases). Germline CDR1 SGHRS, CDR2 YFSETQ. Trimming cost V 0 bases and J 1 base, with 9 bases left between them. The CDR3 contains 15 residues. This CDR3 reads CASSLASYGTDTQYF. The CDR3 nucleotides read TGCGCCAGCAGCTTGGCTAGCTACGGCACAGATACGCAGTATTTT.

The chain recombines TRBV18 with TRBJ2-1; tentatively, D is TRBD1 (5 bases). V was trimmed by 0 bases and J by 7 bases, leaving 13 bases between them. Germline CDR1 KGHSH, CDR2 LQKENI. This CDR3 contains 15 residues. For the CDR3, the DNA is TGTGCCAGCTCACCACCTCAGGGTAGGTCGAATGAGCAGTTCTTC. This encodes CASSPPQGRSNEQFF.

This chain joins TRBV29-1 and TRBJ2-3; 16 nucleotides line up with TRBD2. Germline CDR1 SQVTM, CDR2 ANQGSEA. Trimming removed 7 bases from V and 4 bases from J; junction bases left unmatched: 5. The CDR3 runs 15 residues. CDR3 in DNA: TGCAGCGCCGGGACTAGCGGGGGGGCGGCAGATACGCAGTATTTT. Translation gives CSAGTSGGAADTQYF.

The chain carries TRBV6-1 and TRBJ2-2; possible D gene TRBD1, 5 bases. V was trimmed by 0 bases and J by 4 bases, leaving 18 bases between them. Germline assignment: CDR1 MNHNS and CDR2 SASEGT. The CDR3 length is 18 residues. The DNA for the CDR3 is TGTGCCAGCAGTGAAGCAATTGGGGCCGGAGTCGGCACCGGGGAGCTGTTTTTT. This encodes CASSEAIGAGVGTGELFF.

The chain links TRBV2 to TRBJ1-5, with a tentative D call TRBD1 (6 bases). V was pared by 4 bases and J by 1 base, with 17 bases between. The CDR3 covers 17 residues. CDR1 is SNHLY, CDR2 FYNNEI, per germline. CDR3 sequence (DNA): TGTGCCAGCAGTGTGAGCAGGGGCACGGGGAGCAATCAGCCCCAGCATTTT. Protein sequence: CASSVSRGTGSNQPQHF.

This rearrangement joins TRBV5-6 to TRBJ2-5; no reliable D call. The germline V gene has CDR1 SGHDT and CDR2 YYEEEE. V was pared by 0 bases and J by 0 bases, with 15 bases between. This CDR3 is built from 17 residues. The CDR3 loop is CASSLESGQVNQETQYF. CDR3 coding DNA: TGTGCCAGCAGCTTGGAATCAGGCCAGGTCAACCAAGAGACCCAGTACTTC.

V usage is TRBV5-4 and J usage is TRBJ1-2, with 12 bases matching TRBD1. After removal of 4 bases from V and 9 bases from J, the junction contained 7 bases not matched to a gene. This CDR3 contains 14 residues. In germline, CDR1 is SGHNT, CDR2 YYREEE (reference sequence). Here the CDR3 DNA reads TGTGCCAGCAGCCCGGGGGACAGGGGGCGAAGCTACACCTTC. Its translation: CASSPGDRGRSYTF.

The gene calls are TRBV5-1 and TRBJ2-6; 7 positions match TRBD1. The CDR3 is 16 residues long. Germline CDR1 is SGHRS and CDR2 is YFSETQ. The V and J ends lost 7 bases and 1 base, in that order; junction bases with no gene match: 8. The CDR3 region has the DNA TGCGCCAGCCGCCGGGACAGAACTTCTGGGGCCAACGTCCTGACTTTC. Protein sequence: CASRRDRTSGANVLTF.

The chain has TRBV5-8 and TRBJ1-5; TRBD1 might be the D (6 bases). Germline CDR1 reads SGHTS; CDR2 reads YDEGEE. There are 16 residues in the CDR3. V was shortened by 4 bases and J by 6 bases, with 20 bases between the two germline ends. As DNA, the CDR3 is TGTGCCAGCAGCCCGGGAACAGGGCGAGAGGGTCAGCCCCAGCATTTT. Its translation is CASSPGTGREGQPQHF.

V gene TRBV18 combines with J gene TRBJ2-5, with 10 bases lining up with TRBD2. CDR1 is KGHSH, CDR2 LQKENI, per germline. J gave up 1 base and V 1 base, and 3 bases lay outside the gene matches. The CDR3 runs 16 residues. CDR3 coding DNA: TGTGCCAGCTCACCACGAGTAGCGGGGGGCCAAGAGACCCAGTACTTC. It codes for CASSPRVAGGQETQYF.

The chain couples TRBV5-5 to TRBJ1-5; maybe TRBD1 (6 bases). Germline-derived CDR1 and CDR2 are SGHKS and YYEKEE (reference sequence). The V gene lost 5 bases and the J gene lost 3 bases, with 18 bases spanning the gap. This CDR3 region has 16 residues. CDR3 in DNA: TGTGCCAGCAGTAGAGGACAGACTATGAACAATCAGCCCCAGCATTTT. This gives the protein CASSRGQTMNNQPQHF. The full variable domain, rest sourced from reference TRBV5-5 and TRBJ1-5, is DAGVTQSPTHLIKTRGQQVTLRCSPISGHKSVSWYQQVLGQGPQFIFQYYEKEERGRGNFPDRFSARQFPNYSSELNVNALLLGDSALYLCASSRGQTMNNQPQHFGDGTRLSIL.

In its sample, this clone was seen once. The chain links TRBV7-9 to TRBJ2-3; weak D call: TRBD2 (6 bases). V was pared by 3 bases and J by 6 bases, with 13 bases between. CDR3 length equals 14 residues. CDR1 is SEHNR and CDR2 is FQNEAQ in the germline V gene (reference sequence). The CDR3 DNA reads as TGTGCCAGCAGCTTGGGGCGGGGTGGGGATACGCAGTATTTT. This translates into CASSLGRGGDTQYF. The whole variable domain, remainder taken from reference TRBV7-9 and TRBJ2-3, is DTGVSQNPRHKITKRGQNVTFRCDPISEHNRLYWYRQTLGQGPEFLTYFQNEAQLEKSRLLSDRFSAERPKGSFSTLEIQRTEQGDSAMYLCASSLGRGGDTQYFGPGTRLTVL.

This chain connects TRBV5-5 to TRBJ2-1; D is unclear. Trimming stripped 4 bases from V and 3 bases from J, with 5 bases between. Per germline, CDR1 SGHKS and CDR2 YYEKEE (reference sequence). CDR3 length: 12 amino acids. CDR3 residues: CASSPFYNEQFF. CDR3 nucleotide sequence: TGTGCCAGCAGCCCTTTCTACAATGAGCAGTTCTTC.

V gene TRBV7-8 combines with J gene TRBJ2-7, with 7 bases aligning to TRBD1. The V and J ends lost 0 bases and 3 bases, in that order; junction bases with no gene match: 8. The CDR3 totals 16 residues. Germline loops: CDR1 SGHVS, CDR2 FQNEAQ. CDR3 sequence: CASSLAVNRGVYEQYF. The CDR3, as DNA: TGTGCCAGCAGCTTAGCGGTGAACAGGGGCGTCTACGAGCAGTACTTC.